These 28 T cell receptor beta chains originate from one sample sequenced in a study of response to subunit inactivated influenza vaccine. Using its own MiXCR run on the RT-PCR reads, TCRdb lists one record per CDR3 protein. The table has 560,000 or so distinct CDR3 sequences, about 8% seen once; the top ten hold roughly 13%. Sample: PBMCs from blood, taken 23 months after vaccination. These receptors originate from a man aged 45-69 years who received an inactivated influenza vaccine.

The chain uses TRBV7-9 and TRBJ1-2; 8 bases agree with TRBD1. The CDR3 length is 15 residues. V lost 2 bases to trimming and J lost 4 bases; unmatched junction nucleotides: 6. Germline CDR1 reads SEHNR; CDR2 reads FQNEAQ (reference sequence). CDR3 bases: TGTGCCAGCAGCTTACCAAGACAGGGGCTCTATGGCTACACCTTC. Translating gives CASSLPRQGLYGYTF.

As regards this clonotype: This could be a read error, since a much larger clone is one nucleotide away. This rearrangement joins TRBV5-1 to TRBJ2-3; D gene ambiguous. This CDR3 is 14 amino acids long. V dropped 0 bases and J dropped 0 bases, with 5 bases sitting between them. CDR1 is SGHRS and CDR2 is YFSETQ in the germline V gene. CDR3 protein: CASSLEGSTDTQYF. The CDR3 region has the DNA TGCGCCAGCAGCTTGGAGGGTAGCACAGATACGCAGTATTTT.

The rearrangement uses TRBV7-2 and TRBJ2-3; TRBD2 matches 11 bases. The ends lost 5 bases at V and 0 bases at J; junction bases unmatched: 7. This CDR3 spans 17 amino acids. From germline, CDR1 is SGHTA and CDR2 FQGNSA. The DNA of the CDR3 is TGTGCCAGCAGCGATACTAGCGGGAGTGCTAGCACAGATACGCAGTATTTT. The encoded protein is CASSDTSGSASTDTQYF.

Only a few counts were recorded for this clonotype. The gene calls are TRBV7-2 and TRBJ2-1; the match to TRBD2 covers 12 bases. CDR3 size: 16 residues. V gave up 2 bases and J gave up 7 bases; unmatched junction bases: 6. Looked up from germline, CDR1 is SGHTA and CDR2 is FQGNSA. In DNA, the CDR3 is TGTGCCAGCAGCTTACCACTAGCGGGGGGCCTAAATGAGCAGTTCTTC. Amino acids: CASSLPLAGGLNEQFF.

This clonotype was picked up a small number of times. The chain employs TRBV7-6 and TRBJ2-2; D is perhaps TRBD1 or TRBD2 (6 bases each). This CDR3 is built from 15 residues. Germline-derived CDR1 and CDR2 are SGHVS and FNYEAQ. Trimming took 0 bases from V and 6 from J, leaving 11 bases between them. The CDR3 sequence is CASSLATGGPGELFF. For the CDR3, the DNA is TGTGCCAGCAGCTTAGCGACTGGGGGGCCCGGGGAGCTGTTTTTT. The full variable domain, with the rest looked up from reference TRBV7-6 and TRBJ2-2, is GAGVSQSPRYKVTKRGQDVALRCDPISGHVSLYWYRQALGQGPEFLTYFNYEAQQDKSGLPNDRFSAERPEGSISTLTIQRTEQRDSAMYRCASSLATGGPGELFFGEGSRLTVL.

This clonotype was detected a few times. This rearrangement joins TRBV20-1 to TRBJ2-3; 8 nucleotides match TRBD2. The germline CDR1 and CDR2 sequences are DFQATT and SNEGSKA (reference sequence). V was clipped by 4 bases and J by 1 base; unmatched bases: 4. The length of the CDR3 is 14 residues. The CDR3 DNA reads TGCAGTGCTAAAGGTAGCGGGGGCACAGATACGCAGTATTTT. This gives the protein CSAKGSGGTDTQYF.

CDR3 coding DNA: TGCAGTGTTCCCCGGCGGGATCAAGAGACCCAGTACTTC. Protein: CSVPRRDQETQYF. The V and J genes are TRBV20-1 and TRBJ2-5; D may be TRBD2 (6 bases). V lost 7 bases to trimming and J lost 2 bases, with 14 bases between them. Germline V gene data show CDR1 as DFQATT and CDR2 as SNEGSKA (reference sequence). This CDR3 has 13 residues.

V and J are TRBV5-1 and TRBJ1-2, with D unclear. V was cut by 1 base and J by 2 bases, with 9 bases left in between. CDR1 is SGHRS, CDR2 YFSETQ, per germline. The CDR3 is 14 amino acids. CDR3 nucleotide sequence: TGCGCCAGCAGCTTGCGGGTAGGCAACTATGGCTACACCTTC. It is translated as CASSLRVGNYGYTF.

This clonotype showed up many times. CDR3 amino acids: CASSLDGTRNQPQHF. The CDR3 DNA follows: TGCGCCAGCAGCTTGGACGGGACCCGCAATCAGCCCCAGCATTTT. The chain combines TRBV5-1 with TRBJ1-5, with D maybe TRBD1 (5 bases). Trimming cost V 0 bases and J 2 bases, with 9 bases left between them. The germline V gene has CDR1 SGHRS and CDR2 YFSETQ. The CDR3 runs to 15 residues.

J is TRBJ2-5 and V is TRBV7-6; TRBD2 aligns across 11 bases. The CDR3 extends over 17 amino acids. Germline loops: CDR1 SGHVS, CDR2 FNYEAQ. J was trimmed by 2 bases and V by 2 bases; bases with no gene match: 7. CDR3 nucleotide sequence: TGTGCCAGCAGCTTATTTGGGCTAGCGGGGGGACAAGAGACCCAGTACTTC. Protein product: CASSLFGLAGGQETQYF. The variable domain in full, with the rest retrieved from reference TRBV7-6 and TRBJ2-5, is GAGVSQSPRYKVTKRGQDVALRCDPISGHVSLYWYRQALGQGPEFLTYFNYEAQQDKSGLPNDRFSAERPEGSISTLTIQRTEQRDSAMYRCASSLFGLAGGQETQYFGPGTRLLVL.

This rearrangement joins TRBV4-2 to TRBJ2-1; 11 bases align to TRBD2. With 1 base clipped from V and 2 bases from J, the junction kept 1 base outside the gene matches. The length of the CDR3 is 16 residues. Germline CDR1 is LGHNA and CDR2 is YNFKEQ. The CDR3 DNA sequence: TGTGCCAGCAGCCAAGTAGCGGGAGGGGCCTACAATGAGCAGTTCTTC. Amino acids: CASSQVAGGAYNEQFF.

This chain links TRBV3-1 with TRBJ2-3; TRBD1 matches 7 bases. Looked up from germline, CDR1 is LGHDT and CDR2 is YNNKEL (reference sequence). The CDR3 spans 21 residues. Trimming took 4 bases from V and 0 from J; bases not matched to a gene: 22. CDR3 amino acids: CASSRNHPARDSRTSTDTQYF. CDR3 in DNA: TGTGCCAGCAGCCGAAATCACCCCGCCCGGGACAGCAGAACTAGCACAGATACGCAGTATTTT.

At least ten counts were recorded for this clonotype. The genes are TRBV7-2 and TRBJ2-7; the D is unclear. Germline loops: CDR1 SGHTA, CDR2 FQGNSA. V shed 3 bases and J shed 4 bases, with 10 bases lying between them. The CDR3 consists of 13 residues. CDR3 DNA sequence: TGTGCCAGCAGCTTCTTCAGTGAATACGAGCAGTACTTC. It yields the protein CASSFFSEYEQYF.

This clonotype came up many times. The V and J genes are TRBV12-3 or TRBV12-4 and TRBJ1-6, with D unclear. V lost 6 bases, J lost 7 bases, and 16 bases lay in between. This CDR3 contains 15 residues. CDR3 coding DNA: TGTGCCAGCAGACCGATGACCGGTGGAAATTCACCCCTCCACTTT. The encoded protein is CASRPMTGGNSPLHF.

The DNA for the CDR3 is TGCAGTGCTAGAGATCGGCTAGCTTACGTCGAGGATACGCAGTATTTT. Its protein is CSARDRLAYVEDTQYF. The chain recombines TRBV20-1 with TRBJ2-3, with D perhaps TRBD2 (5 bases). CDR1 and CDR2 from the germline V gene are DFQATT and SNEGSKA (reference sequence). The CDR3 sequence is 16 residues long. Trimming stripped 0 bases from V and 6 bases from J, with 19 bases between.

This clonotype was recorded at least ten times. The chain uses TRBV20-1 and TRBJ1-3, with D hard to call. The V and J ends lost 4 bases and 2 bases respectively, with 9 bases between them. The germline V gene has CDR1 DFQATT and CDR2 SNEGSKA (reference sequence). This CDR3 is built from 13 residues. The CDR3 sequence: CSAINVPGNTIYF. The CDR3 DNA is TGCAGTGCTATCAACGTCCCTGGAAACACCATATATTTT.

The chain is built from TRBV3-1 and TRBJ2-3; TRBD1 aligns across 7 bases. After removal of 5 bases from V and 7 bases from J, the junction contained 6 bases not matched to a gene. Germline values: CDR1 LGHDT, CDR2 YNNKEL (reference sequence). This CDR3 region has 13 residues. CDR3: CASSTRDSNTQYF. The CDR3 coding sequence is TGTGCCAGCAGCACCCGGGACAGTAATACGCAGTATTTT.

This clonotype was detected a few times. The rearrangement uses TRBV14 and TRBJ1-2; D is unresolved. From germline, CDR1 is SGHDN and CDR2 FVKESK. The CDR3 runs to 14 residues. V shed 0 bases and J shed 1 base, with 6 bases lying between them. CDR3 sequence reads: CASSQERFNYGYTF. In DNA, the CDR3 is TGTGCCAGCAGCCAAGAACGGTTTAACTATGGCTACACCTTC.

This clonotype occurred many times. This sequence joins TRBV20-1 and TRBJ2-7; 8 bases fit TRBD1. With 1 base clipped from V and 2 bases from J, the junction kept 7 bases outside the gene matches. Germline V lookup: CDR1 DFQATT, CDR2 SNEGSKA (reference sequence). This CDR3 spans 15 amino acids. CDR3 sequence reads: CSARVGGTGTYEQYF. The CDR3 region has the DNA TGCAGTGCTAGAGTTGGGGGGACAGGAACCTACGAGCAGTACTTC.

This clonotype was detected ten times or more. This chain joins TRBV29-1 and TRBJ2-3, with D hard to call. Germline loops: CDR1 SQVTM, CDR2 ANQGSEA. Deletions cut 6 bases from V and 1 base from J, with 20 bases between. CDR3 length: 16 amino acids. DNA for the CDR3: TGCAGCGTCGCTAGTGATATCGGGTGGGGCACAGATACGCAGTATTTT. Amino acids: CSVASDIGWGTDTQYF.

The rearrangement uses TRBV24-1 and TRBJ2-1; 7 bases match TRBD2. Germline lookup yields CDR1 KGHDR and CDR2 SFDVKD. This CDR3 is 15 amino acids long. The V segment lost 7 bases and the J segment 7 bases; nucleotides outside the gene matches: 12. CDR3 DNA: TGTGCCACCAGCCCCGGGCTGTTGGGGGGGAATGAGCAGTTCTTC. As protein: CATSPGLLGGNEQFF.

This clonotype was picked up many times. The CDR3 DNA reads as TGTGCCAGCAGTTACTCCCCCCTCGGGGGGGCCTCATACAATGAGCAGTTCTTC. This encodes CASSYSPLGGASYNEQFF. The gene calls are TRBV6-2 or TRBV6-3 and TRBJ2-1; TRBD2 aligns across 8 bases. The trim removed 0 bases at V and 4 bases at J, leaving 11 bases unmatched. CDR1 and CDR2 from the germline V gene are MNHEY and SVGEGT. This CDR3 is built from 18 residues.

CDR3 sequence (DNA): TGTGCCAGCAAGAACCCAGCGCCGGAGACCCAGTACTTC. It yields the protein CASKNPAPETQYF. The rearrangement links TRBV6-2 or TRBV6-3 to TRBJ2-5; D is unresolved. Trimming took 7 bases from V and 5 from J, leaving 14 bases between them. The length of the CDR3 is 13 residues. In germline, CDR1 is MNHEY, CDR2 SVGEGT.

The rearrangement joins TRBV20-1 to TRBJ2-7; 11 bases are shared with TRBD2. CDR3 size: 16 residues. Trimming took 4 bases from V and 4 from J; bases not matched to a gene: 12. The V gene's germline CDR1 is DFQATT and CDR2 SNEGSKA (reference sequence). This CDR3 is CSANSRLAGTPYEQYF. The CDR3 nucleotides read TGCAGTGCTAATTCCAGACTAGCGGGAACCCCATACGAGCAGTACTTC.

Concerning this clonotype: One junction end disagrees with the germline gene, perhaps due to a read error. The chain is built from TRBV4-3 and TRBJ2-3; TRBD2 matches at 12 bases. From germline, CDR1 is LGHNA and CDR2 YSLEER. The CDR3 covers 16 residues. The CDR3 bases are TGCGCCAGCAGCCATCTAGCGGGGGGGATCACATATACGCAGTATTTT. Its translation: CASSHLAGGITYTQYF.

Only a few counts were recorded for this clonotype. The rearrangement joins TRBV20-1 to TRBJ2-3; 9 bases line up with TRBD2. V was clipped by 5 bases and J by 2 bases; unmatched bases: 8. The CDR3 sequence is 15 residues long. Germline V lookup: CDR1 DFQATT, CDR2 SNEGSKA (reference sequence). The CDR3 DNA reads as TGCAGTGCTCCCCCCCTAGCGGGAAACACAGATACGCAGTATTTT. Translating it yields CSAPPLAGNTDTQYF.

V is TRBV5-1 and J is TRBJ2-7; possibly TRBD1 or TRBD2 for D (5 bases each). The CDR3 extends over 13 amino acids. The germline V and J ends were trimmed by 4 bases and 6 bases, with 14 bases remaining between them. Germline V gene data show CDR1 as SGHRS and CDR2 as YFSETQ. CDR3 sequence reads: CASSKGPPAEQYF. In nucleotides, the CDR3 is TGCGCCAGCAGCAAGGGACCTCCGGCCGAGCAGTACTTC.

This clonotype occurred a few times. This chain links TRBV4-3 with TRBJ1-2; 7 positions match TRBD1. Trimming cost V 3 bases and J 8 bases; bases outside gene matches: 12. CDR1 is LGHNA, CDR2 YSLEER, per germline. The CDR3 loop spans 15 amino acids. The CDR3 region is CASSQRGRTGFGYTF. As DNA, the CDR3 is TGCGCCAGCAGCCAGAGGGGACGGACAGGATTCGGCTACACCTTC.